This T cell receptor (beta chain) was obtained from a study of T-cell reconstitution after alpha-beta-depleted transplantation in children. In this sample, this clonotype turned up a few times. This sample's TCRbeta library carried unique molecular identifier barcodes. TCRdb re-analysed the PCR reads in MiXCR, keeping a single row per CDR3 protein. The sample includes under 140,000 distinct CDR3 sequences, 10% to 13% of them seen just once. Germline trimming cut 4 bases from V and 2 bases from J; bases unmatched to any gene: 4. Germline-derived CDR1 and CDR2 are SQVTM and ANQGSEA. The CDR3 has 13 amino acids.

The source of this sequence is a human donor who donated a stem cell graft to a child with acute lymphoblastic leukemia. This chain links TRBV29-1 with TRBJ1-2; 7 positions match TRBD1. The sequences come from PBMCs from the stem cell graft donor, collected from the stem cell graft. The chain's CDR3 is CSVAGTVNYGYTF. The DNA of the CDR3 is TGCAGCGTTGCCGGGACAGTCAACTATGGCTACACCTTC.